This T cell receptor beta chain was captured by sequencing in a study of cytomegalovirus exposure and HLA in healthy donors. Points from the study as a whole: The productive fraction for most TCR beta V segments was about 87% or about 30% in an earlier analysis.

The PCR contained 60 Vbeta and 13 Jbeta primers. Repertoires were generated with immunoSEQ multiplex PCR, while TCRdb's copy carries only in-frame clones and drops some. There are 150,000 to 200,000 clones in the sample; roughly 80% occur only once, and less than 10% lies in the top ten. Details on this clone: Its antigen is unknown. The same CDR3 arises from other DNA sequences in this sample as well.

Trimming stripped 3 bases from V and 3 bases from J, with 4 bases between. CDR1 and CDR2 from the germline V gene are SGHDT and YYEEEE. The length of the CDR3 is 11 residues. The sequence came from a man between 18 and 29 years old in good health and CMV-seropositive. The V gene is TRBV5-6, the J gene TRBJ2-7; D remains unclear. Sequencing was carried out using PBMCs. The CDR3 loop is CASSSFYEQYF. Written as DNA, the CDR3 is TGTGCCAGCAGCTCGTTCTACGAGCAGTACTTC.